Presented here are 11 T cell receptor beta chains from one specimen sequenced in a study of CXCR3-negative and CXCR3-positive naive CD8 T cells. Preparation of TRB cDNA libraries relied on 5' RACE carrying UMI labels. Each CDR3 protein gets one entry in TCRdb, which reprocessed the 5' RACE reads and gives no DNA. The ten top clones account for 0.25% to 0.3%, within a sample of around 160,000 distinct CDR3 sequences. Study results and limitations: When CXCR3-positive naive cells were set against CXCR3-negative naive cells, the former had more hydrophobic TRB CDR3s.

The antigens for these receptors are not known. The sample was naive CXCR3+ CD8+ T cells from blood. Regarding subset: CD45RO-CCR7+CD27+CD95- naive CD8+ T cells expressing CXCR3 (TNR3+). The receptors shown here come from a human donor in good health. Some clones in this sample may be carry-over from other donors' samples.

The chain links TRBV27 to TRBJ1-2; TCRdb designates TRBD1, a call that cannot be tested without DNA. The germline gives CDR1 MNHEY, CDR2 SMNVEV (reference sequence). The CDR3 is 12 amino acids. CDR3 amino acids: CATSGDNYGYTF.

V is TRBV19 and J is TRBJ2-7; with no DNA, the TCRdb D assignment of TRBD1 cannot be verified. This CDR3 region has 15 residues. In germline, CDR1 is LNHDA, CDR2 SQIVND (reference sequence). The CDR3 loop is CASSPNRDQYYEQYF.

The rearrangement joins TRBV29-1 to TRBJ2-1; TCRdb reports TRBD1, a call that lacks DNA to check it against. The germline gives CDR1 SQVTM, CDR2 ANQGSEA. The CDR3 spans 16 residues. This chain's CDR3 is CSVGGGDPGGYNEQFF.

The gene calls are TRBV7-6 and TRBJ2-5; TCRdb's D gene call, TRBD1, goes unchecked for lack of DNA. This CDR3 contains 14 residues. CDR1 SGHVS and CDR2 FNYEAQ come from the germline V gene. The CDR3 spells CASSLGTGIETQYF.

V gene TRBV18 combines with J gene TRBJ2-5; TCRdb selects TRBD1, and the lack of DNA leaves this call unchecked. Germline V gene data show CDR1 as KGHSH and CDR2 as LQKENI. CDR3 length: 17 amino acids. The CDR3 region is CASSPFPGEVHWETQYF.

This sequence joins TRBV20-1 and TRBJ2-1; TCRdb's D call of TRBD2 is untestable without DNA. The CDR3 totals 11 residues. Germline CDR1 DFQATT, CDR2 SNEGSKA (reference sequence). CDR3 protein: CSAGLAGVLFF.

V gene TRBV29-1 combines with J gene TRBJ2-7; TCRdb names TRBD1, which stays unverified in the absence of DNA. The CDR3 runs 14 residues. CDR1 SQVTM and CDR2 ANQGSEA come from the germline V gene. CDR3 region: CSAIKRDRSYEQYF.

The chain couples TRBV7-6 to TRBJ1-1. The V gene's germline CDR1 is SGHVS and CDR2 FNYEAQ. The CDR3 length is 16 residues. The CDR3 here is CASSLGVGAPNTEAFF.

This chain links TRBV7-2 with TRBJ1-4. CDR3 length: 14 amino acids. Per the germline V gene, CDR1 is SGHTA and CDR2 is FQGNSA. The CDR3 here is CASSHGTRNEKLFF.

The chain is built from TRBV3-1 and TRBJ1-1; TCRdb returns TRBD1, unconfirmable since there is no DNA. This CDR3 comprises 15 residues. The germline V gene has CDR1 LGHDT and CDR2 YNNKEL (reference sequence). CDR3 protein: CASSWDRGVSTEAFF.

This rearrangement joins TRBV5-1 to TRBJ1-1; TCRdb reports TRBD1, a call that lacks DNA to check it against. The CDR3 loop spans 13 amino acids. Germline CDR1 is SGHRS and CDR2 is YFSETQ. The CDR3 here is CASSLEGDPEAFF.